A selection of T cell receptor beta chains follows, all from one sample in a study of CD8 T cells in Susac syndrome. TCRdb recomputed calls from the immunoSEQ multiplex PCR reads with MiXCR, one row per CDR3 protein. Among around 200,000 distinct CDR3 sequences listed, about 95% were seen once. The sequencing sample was made of CD4+ T cells from PBMCs. The receptors were gathered from a human donor with multiple sclerosis. The CDR3 runs from the conserved cysteine through the conserved F or W. D genes are given only for firm matches. The listing skips clone size in some rows; elsewhere it reads once, few, many or a size class.

>TRBJ2-5|TRBV2|NA|NA
TGTGCCAGCACATTACAGGGAACAGAGACCCAGTACTTC
CASTLQGTETQYF
>TRBJ1-1|TRBV3-1|once|NA
TGTGCCAGCATGAAGGGGGGTAACACTGAAGCTTTCTTT
CASMKGGNTEAFF
>TRBJ1-2|TRBV7-9|NA|NA
TGTGCCAGCAGCATAGGGCAGGCTAACTATGGCTACACCTTC
CASSIGQANYGYTF
>TRBJ2-1|TRBV3-1|NA|NA
TGTGCCAGCAGCCAGATGGGGCTTAGCGGTGAGCAGTTCTTC
CASSQMGLSGEQFF
>TRBJ1-1|TRBV30|NA|TRBD1
TGTGCCTGGAGTTACAGGGGCACTGAAGCTTTCTTT
CAWSYRGTEAFF
>TRBJ1-1|TRBV18|NA|NA
TGTGCCAGCTCGCGGGAAGGTGGCACTGAAGCTTTCTTT
CASSREGGTEAFF
>TRBJ1-2|TRBV11-2|NA|NA
TGTGCCAGCAGCCAAACCACTTACGGAGGCTATGGCTACACCTTC
CASSQTTYGGYGYTF
>TRBJ1-2|TRBV29-1|NA|NA
TGCAGCGTTGAAACAGGAGCTAACTATGGCTACACCTTC
CSVETGANYGYTF
>TRBJ1-1|TRBV5-4|NA|TRBD1
TGTGCCATACGGGACAGGAAGAATACTTTCACTGAAGCTTTCTTT
CAIRDRKNTFTEAFF
>TRBJ2-3|TRBV10-3|NA|NA
TGTGCCATCAGTGAGTCCGGGGCAAGCACAGATACGCAGTATTTT
CAISESGASTDTQYF